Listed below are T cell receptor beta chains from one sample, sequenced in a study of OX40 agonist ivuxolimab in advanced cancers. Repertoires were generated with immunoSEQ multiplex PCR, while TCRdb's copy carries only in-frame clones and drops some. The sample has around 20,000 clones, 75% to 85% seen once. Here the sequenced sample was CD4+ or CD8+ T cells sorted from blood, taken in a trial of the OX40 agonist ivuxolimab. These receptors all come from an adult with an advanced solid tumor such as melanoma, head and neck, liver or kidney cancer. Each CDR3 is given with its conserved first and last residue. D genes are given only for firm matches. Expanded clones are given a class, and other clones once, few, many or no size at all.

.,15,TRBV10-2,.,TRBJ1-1,TGCGCCAGCAGTGAGGAGGGAGCCATGAACACTGAAGCTTTCTTT,CASSEEGAMNTEAFF
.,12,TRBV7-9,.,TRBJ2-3,TGTGCCAGCAGTAGGAGCACAGATACGCAGTATTTT,CASSRSTDTQYF
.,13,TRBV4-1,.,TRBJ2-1,TGCGCCAGCAGCCTCGACCTGGAGGCCCTACAGTTCTTC,CASSLDLEALQFF
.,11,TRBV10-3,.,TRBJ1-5,TGTGCCATCGGGGCGGGGCAGCCCCAGCATTTT,CAIGAGQPQHF
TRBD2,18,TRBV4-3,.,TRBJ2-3,TGCGCCAGCAGCCCAGGGACTAGCGGGGCCCTTAGCACAGATACGCAGTATTTT,CASSPGTSGALSTDTQYF
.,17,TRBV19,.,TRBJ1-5,TGTGCCAGTAGTATAGATGGGGGACCCTATAGCAATCAGCCCCAGCATTTT,CASSIDGGPYSNQPQHF
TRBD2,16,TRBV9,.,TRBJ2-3,TGTGCCAGCAGCTCTTCCCTAGCGGGGGGAGCAGATACGCAGTATTTT,CASSSSLAGGADTQYF
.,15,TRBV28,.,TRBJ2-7,TGTGCCAGCAGTCCCCAGTTGGGTGGGGGCTACGAGCAGTACTTC,CASSPQLGGGYEQYF
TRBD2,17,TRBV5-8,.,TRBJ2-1,TGTGCCAGCAGCCCGAAGGGTAGCGGGAGCTCCTACAATGAGCAGTTCTTC,CASSPKGSGSSYNEQFF
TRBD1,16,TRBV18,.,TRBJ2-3,TGTGCCAGCTCACTTACCGGGACAGGGGGCACAGATACGCAGTATTTT,CASSLTGTGGTDTQYF
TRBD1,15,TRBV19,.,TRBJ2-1,TGTGCCAGTAACCCGGCAGGGGGCGGCCACAATGAGCAGTTCTTC,CASNPAGGGHNEQFF
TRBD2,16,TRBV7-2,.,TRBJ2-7,TGTGCCAGCAGCTTAACAGCTAGCGGGGGGGCCCACGAGCAGTACTTC,CASSLTASGGAHEQYF
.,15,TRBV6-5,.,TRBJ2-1,TGTGCCAGCAGTTACGAGGTGGGCTCCTACAATGAGCAGTTCTTC,CASSYEVGSYNEQFF
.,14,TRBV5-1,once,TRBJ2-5,TGCGCCAGCAGCTTGGCACAGCTCCAAGAGACCCAGTACTTC,CASSLAQLQETQYF
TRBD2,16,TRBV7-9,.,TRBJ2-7,TGTGCCAGCAGCTTAGGGACTAGCGGGGGGAACTACGAGCAGTACTTC,CASSLGTSGGNYEQYF
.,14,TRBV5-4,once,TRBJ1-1,TGTGCCAGCAGCTTGGGGAGCAGCTACACTGAAGCTTTCTTT,CASSLGSSYTEAFF
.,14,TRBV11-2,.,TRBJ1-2,TGTGCCAGCAGCTTAGGGCAGGGAGACTATGGCTACACCTTC,CASSLGQGDYGYTF
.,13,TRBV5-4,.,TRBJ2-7,TGTGCCAGCAGCGCGGGTCGATCCTACGAGCAGTACTTC,CASSAGRSYEQYF
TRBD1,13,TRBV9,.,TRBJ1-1,TGTGCCAGCAGCGAACTGGACAGGGGGATAACTTTCTTT,CASSELDRGITFF
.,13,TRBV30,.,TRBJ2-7,TGTGCCTGGAGTAGGGGCGACAGCCCGGAGCAGTACTTC,CAWSRGDSPEQYF
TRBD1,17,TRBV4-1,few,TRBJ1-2,TGCGCCAGCAGCCAACCTTTTTCGACAGGGCTAAACTATGGCTACACCTTC,CASSQPFSTGLNYGYTF
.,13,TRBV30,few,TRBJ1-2,TGTGCCTGGAGGACGGGGGGAATCTATGGCTACACCTTC,CAWRTGGIYGYTF
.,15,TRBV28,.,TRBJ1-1,TGTGCCAGCAGTAAACCGGACACGAGGGGCACTGAAGCTTTCTTT,CASSKPDTRGTEAFF
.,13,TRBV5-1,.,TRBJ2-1,TGCGCCAGCAGCTTGGTAACTAACAATGAGCAGTTCTTC,CASSLVTNNEQFF
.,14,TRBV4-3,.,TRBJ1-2,TGCGCCAGCAGCCTGAGTGCAGAAAGCTATGGCTACACCTTC,CASSLSAESYGYTF
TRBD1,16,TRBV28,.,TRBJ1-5,TGTGCCAGCAGTCCAGAAGGACAGGGCTTCAATCAGCCCCAGCATTTT,CASSPEGQGFNQPQHF
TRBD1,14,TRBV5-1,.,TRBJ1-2,TGCGCCAGCAGCCCCCTGACAGGGAACTATGGCTACACCTTC,CASSPLTGNYGYTF
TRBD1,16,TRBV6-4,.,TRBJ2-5,TGTGCCAGCACCCCGGGACAGGGAGGGGTGAAAGAGACCCAGTACTTC,CASTPGQGGVKETQYF